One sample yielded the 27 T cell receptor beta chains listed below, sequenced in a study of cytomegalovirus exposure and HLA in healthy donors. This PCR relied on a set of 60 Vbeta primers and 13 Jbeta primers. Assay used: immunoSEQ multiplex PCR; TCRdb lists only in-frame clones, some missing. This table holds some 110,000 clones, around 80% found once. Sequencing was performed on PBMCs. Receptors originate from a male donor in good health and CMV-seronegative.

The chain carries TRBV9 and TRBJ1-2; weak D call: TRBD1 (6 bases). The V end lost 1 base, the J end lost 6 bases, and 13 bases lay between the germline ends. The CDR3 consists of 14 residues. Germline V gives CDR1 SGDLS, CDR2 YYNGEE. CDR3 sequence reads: CASSVTGHGNGYTF. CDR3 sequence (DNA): TGTGCCAGCAGCGTAACAGGGCACGGGAATGGCTACACCTTC.

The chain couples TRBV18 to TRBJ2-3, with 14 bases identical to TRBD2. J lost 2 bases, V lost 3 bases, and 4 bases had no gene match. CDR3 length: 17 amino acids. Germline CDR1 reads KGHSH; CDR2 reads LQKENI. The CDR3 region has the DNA TGTGCCAGCTCACCGGGACTAGCGGGAGTAATCACAGATACGCAGTATTTT. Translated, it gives CASSPGLAGVITDTQYF.

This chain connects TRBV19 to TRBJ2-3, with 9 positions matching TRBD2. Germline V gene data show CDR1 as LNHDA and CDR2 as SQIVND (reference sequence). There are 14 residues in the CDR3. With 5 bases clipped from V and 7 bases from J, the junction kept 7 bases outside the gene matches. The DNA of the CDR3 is TGTGCCAGTAGTCGGGCTAGCGGGATGAATACGCAGTATTTT. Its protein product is CASSRASGMNTQYF.

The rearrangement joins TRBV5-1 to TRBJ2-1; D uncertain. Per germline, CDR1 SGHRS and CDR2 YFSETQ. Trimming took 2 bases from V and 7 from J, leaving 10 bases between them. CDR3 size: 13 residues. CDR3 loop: CASSFRVQNEQFF. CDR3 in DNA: TGCGCCAGCAGCTTCCGGGTCCAGAATGAGCAGTTCTTC.

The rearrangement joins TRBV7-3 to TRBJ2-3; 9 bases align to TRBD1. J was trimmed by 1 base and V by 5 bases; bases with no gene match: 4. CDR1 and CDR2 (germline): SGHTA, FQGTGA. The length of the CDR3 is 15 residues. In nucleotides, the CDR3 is TGTGCCAGCAGCCAACAGGGGGCGGGCACAGATACGCAGTATTTT. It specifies CASSQQGAGTDTQYF.

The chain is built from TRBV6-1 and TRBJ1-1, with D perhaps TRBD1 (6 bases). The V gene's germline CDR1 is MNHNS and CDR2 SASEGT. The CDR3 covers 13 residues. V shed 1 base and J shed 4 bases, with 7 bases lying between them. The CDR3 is CASSEDRATEAFF. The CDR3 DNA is TGTGCCAGCAGTGAAGACAGGGCCACTGAAGCTTTCTTT.

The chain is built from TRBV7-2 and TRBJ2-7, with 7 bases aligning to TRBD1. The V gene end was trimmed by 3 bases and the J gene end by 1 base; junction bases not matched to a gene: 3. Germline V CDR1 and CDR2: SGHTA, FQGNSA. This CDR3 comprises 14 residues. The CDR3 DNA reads TGTGCCAGCAGCTTGGGGACAGTTTCCTACGAGCAGTACTTC. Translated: CASSLGTVSYEQYF.

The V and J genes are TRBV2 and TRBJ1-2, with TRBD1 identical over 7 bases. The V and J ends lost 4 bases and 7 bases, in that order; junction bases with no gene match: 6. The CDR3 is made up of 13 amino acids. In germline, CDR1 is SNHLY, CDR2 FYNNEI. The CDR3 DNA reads TGTGCCAGCAGTGGAGACAGGGCCGGTGGCTACACCTTC. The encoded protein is CASSGDRAGGYTF.

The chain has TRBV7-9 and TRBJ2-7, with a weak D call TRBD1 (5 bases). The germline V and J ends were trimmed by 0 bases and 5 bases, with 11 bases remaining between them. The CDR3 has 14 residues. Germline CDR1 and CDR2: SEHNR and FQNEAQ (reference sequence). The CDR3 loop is CASSLAVRVDEQYF. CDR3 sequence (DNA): TGTGCCAGCAGCTTAGCAGTCAGGGTGGACGAGCAGTACTTC.

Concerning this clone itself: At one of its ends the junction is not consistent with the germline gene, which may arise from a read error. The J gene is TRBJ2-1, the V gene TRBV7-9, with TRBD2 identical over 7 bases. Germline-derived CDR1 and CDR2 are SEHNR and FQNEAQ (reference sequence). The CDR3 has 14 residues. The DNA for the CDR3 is TGTTCCAGCAGCTTAGCGAGCGGGGAGGAAGAGCAGTTCTTC. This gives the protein CSSSLASGEEEQFF. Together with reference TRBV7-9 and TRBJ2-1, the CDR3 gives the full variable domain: DTGVSQNPRHKITKRGQNVTFRCDPISEHNRLYWYRQTLGQGPEFLTYFQNEAQLEKSRLLSDRFSAERPKGSFSTLEIQRTEQGDSAMYLCSSSLASGEEEQFFGPGTRLTVL.

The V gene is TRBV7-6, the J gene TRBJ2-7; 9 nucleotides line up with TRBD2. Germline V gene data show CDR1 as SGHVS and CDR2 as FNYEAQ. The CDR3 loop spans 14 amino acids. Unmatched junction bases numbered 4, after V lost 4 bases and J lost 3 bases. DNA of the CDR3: TGTGCCAGCAGCTCGTATAGCGGGGGCTACGAGCAGTACTTC. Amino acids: CASSSYSGGYEQYF.

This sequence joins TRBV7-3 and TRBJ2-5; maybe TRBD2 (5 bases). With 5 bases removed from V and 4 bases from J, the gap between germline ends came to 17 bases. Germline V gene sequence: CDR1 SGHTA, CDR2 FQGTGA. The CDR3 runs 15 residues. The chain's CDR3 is CASSVTRGFGETQYF. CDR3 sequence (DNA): TGTGCCAGCAGCGTTACGCGAGGGTTCGGAGAGACCCAGTACTTC.

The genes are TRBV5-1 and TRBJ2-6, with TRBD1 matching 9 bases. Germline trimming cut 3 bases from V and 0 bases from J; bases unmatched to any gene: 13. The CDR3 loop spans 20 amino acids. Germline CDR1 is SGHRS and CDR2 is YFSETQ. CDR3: CASSSLPAGQGRSGANVLTF. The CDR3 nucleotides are TGCGCCAGCAGCTCGTTGCCCGCCGGACAGGGGCGCTCTGGGGCCAACGTCCTGACTTTC.

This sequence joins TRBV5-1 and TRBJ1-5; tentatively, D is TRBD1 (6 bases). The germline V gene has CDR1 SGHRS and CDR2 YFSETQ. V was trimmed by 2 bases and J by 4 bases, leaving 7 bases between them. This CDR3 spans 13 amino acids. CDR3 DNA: TGCGCCAGCAGCTTAGGACAGAATCAGCCCCAGCATTTT. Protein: CASSLGQNQPQHF. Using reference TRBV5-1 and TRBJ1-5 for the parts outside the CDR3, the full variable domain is KAGVTQTPRYLIKTRGQQVTLSCSPISGHRSVSWYQQTPGQGLQFLFEYFSETQRNKGNFPGRFSGRQFSNSRSEMNVSTLELGDSALYLCASSLGQNQPQHFGDGTRLSIL.

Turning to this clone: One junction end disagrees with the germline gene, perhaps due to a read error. The CDR3 spells CASSQEASGRESQYF. The DNA for the CDR3 is TGCGCCAGCAGCCAAGAAGCTAGCGGGAGGGAGAGCCAGTACTTC. V and J are TRBV4-1 and TRBJ2-5; 12 nucleotides agree with TRBD2. This CDR3 is 15 amino acids long. CDR1 and CDR2 from the germline V gene are MGHRA and YSYEKL.

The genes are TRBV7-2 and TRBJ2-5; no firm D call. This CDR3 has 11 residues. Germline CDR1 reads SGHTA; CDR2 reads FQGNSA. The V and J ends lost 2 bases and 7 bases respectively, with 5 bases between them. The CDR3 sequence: CASSLMRTQYF. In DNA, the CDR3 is TGTGCCAGCAGCTTAATGAGGACCCAGTACTTC.

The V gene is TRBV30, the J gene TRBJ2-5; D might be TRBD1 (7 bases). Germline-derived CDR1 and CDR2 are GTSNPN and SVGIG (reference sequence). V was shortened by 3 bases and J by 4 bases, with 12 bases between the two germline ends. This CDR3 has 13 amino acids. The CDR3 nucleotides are TGTGCCTGGAGGAGACAGGGAGGAGAGACCCAGTACTTC. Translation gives CAWRRQGGETQYF.

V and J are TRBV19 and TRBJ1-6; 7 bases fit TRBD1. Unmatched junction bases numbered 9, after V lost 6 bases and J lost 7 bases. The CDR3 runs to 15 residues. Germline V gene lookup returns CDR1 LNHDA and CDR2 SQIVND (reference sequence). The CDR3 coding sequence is TGTGCCAGTAGCCTTCCGGGACAGCAAAATTCACCCCTCCACTTT. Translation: CASSLPGQQNSPLHF.

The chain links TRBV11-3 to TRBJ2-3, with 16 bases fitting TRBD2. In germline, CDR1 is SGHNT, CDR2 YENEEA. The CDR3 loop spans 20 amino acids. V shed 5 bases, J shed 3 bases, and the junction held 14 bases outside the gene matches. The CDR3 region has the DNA TGTGCCAGCAGCGCCCGGACCCCCGGGACTAGCGGGGGGGCTACAGATACGCAGTATTTT. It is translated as CASSARTPGTSGGATDTQYF.

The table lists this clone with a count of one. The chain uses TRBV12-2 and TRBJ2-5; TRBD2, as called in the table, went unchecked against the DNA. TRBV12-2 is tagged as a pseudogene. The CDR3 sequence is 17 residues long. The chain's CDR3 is CASRLGGRTSGRETQYF. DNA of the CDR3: TGTGCAAGTCGCTTAGGGGGGCGGACTAGCGGGAGAGAGACCCAGTACTTC.

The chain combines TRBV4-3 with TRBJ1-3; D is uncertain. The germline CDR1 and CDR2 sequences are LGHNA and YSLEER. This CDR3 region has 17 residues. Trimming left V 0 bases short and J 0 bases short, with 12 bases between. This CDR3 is CASSQDRQETSGNTIYF. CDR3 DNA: TGCGCCAGCAGCCAAGATAGACAAGAAACCTCTGGAAACACCATATATTTT.

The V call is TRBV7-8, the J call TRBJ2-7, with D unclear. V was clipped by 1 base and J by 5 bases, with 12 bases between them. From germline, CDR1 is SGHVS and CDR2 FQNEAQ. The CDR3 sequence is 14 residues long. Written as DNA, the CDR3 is TGTGCCAGCAGCTTAGGGGCAGCCGGCAACGAGCAGTACTTC. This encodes CASSLGAAGNEQYF.

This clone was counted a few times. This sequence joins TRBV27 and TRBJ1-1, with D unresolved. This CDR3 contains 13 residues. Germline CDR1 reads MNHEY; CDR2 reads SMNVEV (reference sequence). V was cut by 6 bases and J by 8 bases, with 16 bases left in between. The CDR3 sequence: CASSLYPAREAFF. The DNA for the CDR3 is TGTGCCAGCAGCCTGTACCCCGCCAGGGAAGCTTTCTTT.

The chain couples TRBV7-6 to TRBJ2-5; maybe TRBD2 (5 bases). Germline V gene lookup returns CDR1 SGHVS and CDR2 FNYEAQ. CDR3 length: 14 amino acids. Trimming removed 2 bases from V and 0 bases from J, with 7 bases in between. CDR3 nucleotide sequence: TGTGCCAGCAGCTTAAGCGGTTACCAAGAGACCCAGTACTTC. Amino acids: CASSLSGYQETQYF.

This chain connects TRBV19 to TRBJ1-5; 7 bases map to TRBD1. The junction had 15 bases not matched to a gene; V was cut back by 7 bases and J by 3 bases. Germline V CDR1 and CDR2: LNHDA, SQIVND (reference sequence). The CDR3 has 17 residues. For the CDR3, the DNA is TGTGCCAGTACCTCTATTAAGACAGGGTCGGCCAATCAGCCCCAGCATTTT. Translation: CASTSIKTGSANQPQHF.

This chain's CDR3 is CASSVGLASSYEQYF. The CDR3 DNA follows: TGTGCCAGCAGCGTAGGACTAGCGAGCTCCTACGAGCAGTACTTC. The chain combines TRBV9 with TRBJ2-7, with TRBD2 identical over 8 bases. Trimming cost V 0 bases and J 0 bases; bases outside gene matches: 2. Germline values: CDR1 SGDLS, CDR2 YYNGEE. The length of the CDR3 is 15 residues.

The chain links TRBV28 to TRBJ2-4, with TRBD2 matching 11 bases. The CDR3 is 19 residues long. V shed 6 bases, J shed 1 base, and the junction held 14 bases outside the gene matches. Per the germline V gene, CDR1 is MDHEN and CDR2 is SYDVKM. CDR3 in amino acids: CASRRSGLAVRGAKNIQYF. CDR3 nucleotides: TGTGCCAGCAGAAGATCGGGACTAGCGGTTAGGGGGGCCAAAAACATTCAGTACTTC. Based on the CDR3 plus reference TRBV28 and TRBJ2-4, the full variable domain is DVKVTQSSRYLVKRTGEKVFLECVQDMDHENMFWYRQDPGLGLRLIYFSYDVKMKEKGDIPEGYSVSREKKERFSLILESASTNQTSMYLCASRRSGLAVRGAKNIQYFGAGTRLSVL.